A selection of T cell receptor beta chains follows, all from one sample in a study of blood T cells in healthy people across ages. From the 5' RACE reads, TCRdb called clonotypes with MiXCR, one entry per CDR3 protein. This table holds roughly 730,000 distinct CDR3 sequences, just over 55% found once. Specimen: blood. The receptors were gathered from a man aged 35 to 55 in good health. Both conserved end residues are part of each CDR3. The D gene is left open where the match is weak. Clone size is given for some rows only: seen once, a few or many times, or a class if the clone is expanded.

>15|NA|TRBJ2-3|TRBV27|TRBD2
CASSQGLAGKDTQYF
TGTGCCAGCAGCCAGGGACTAGCGGGGAAAGATACGCAGTATTTT
>13|NA|TRBJ2-7|TRBV20-1|NA
CSARVADYNEQYF
TGCAGTGCTAGAGTAGCGGACTACAATGAGCAGTACTTC
>14|NA|TRBJ1-3|TRBV7-2|NA
CASSLEGPRNTIYF
TGTGCCAGCAGCTTAGAGGGACCGCGGAACACCATATATTTT
>13|NA|TRBJ2-4|TRBV7-2|NA
CASSLVRRDIQYF
TGTGCCAGCAGCTTAGTACGTCGGGACATTCAGTACTTC
>18|many|TRBJ2-7|TRBV20-1|TRBD2
CSARPKPGLAENAYEQYF
TGCAGTGCTAGACCAAAGCCGGGACTAGCGGAAAATGCCTACGAGCAGTACTTC
>15|once|TRBJ1-1|TRBV20-1|NA
CSARGYQTGNTEAFF
TGCAGTGCGAGAGGTTACCAGACAGGAAACACTGAAGCTTTCTTT
>16|NA|TRBJ2-3|TRBV20-1|TRBD2
CSARDFKRESTDTQYF
TGCAGTGCTAGAGATTTCAAGCGGGAGAGCACAGATACGCAGTATTTT
>15|NA|TRBJ2-7|TRBV6-5|NA
CASSYTWTANYEQYF
TGTGCCAGCAGTTATACATGGACAGCAAACTACGAGCAGTACTTC
>15|NA|TRBJ2-7|TRBV7-8|TRBD2
CASTAPSGLAGEQYF
TGTGCCAGCACCGCCCCTTCCGGACTAGCGGGAGAGCAGTACTTC
>14|NA|TRBJ1-5|TRBV21-1|NA
CASSKGPECQPQHF
TGTGCCAGCAGCAAAGGACCGGAATGTCAGCCCCAGCATTTT
>14|few|TRBJ1-6|TRBV6-6|NA
CASSQDFISSPLHF
TGTGCCAGCAGTCAGGACTTCATATCATCACCCCTCCACTTT
>13|NA|TRBJ1-5|TRBV20-1|NA
CSALQGALWPQHF
TGCAGTGCTTTACAGGGCGCACTTTGGCCCCAGCATTTT
>13|NA|TRBJ2-7|TRBV7-6|NA
CASSLEQGYEQYF
TGTGCCAGCAGCTTGGAACAGGGCTACGAGCAGTACTTC
>19|NA|TRBJ2-1|TRBV10-3|TRBD1
CAISGNTGTVGDLYNEQFF
TGTGCCATCAGTGGGAACACCGGGACAGTGGGAGATCTCTACAATGAGCAGTTCTTC
>15|NA|TRBJ2-5|TRBV7-2|NA
CASSQGRRREETQYF
TGTGCCAGCAGCCAGGGGAGACGGAGGGAGGAGACCCAGTACTTC
>13|NA|TRBJ2-7|TRBV29-1|NA
CSVLSGSGDEQYF
TGCAGCGTTCTTTCGGGCTCCGGGGACGAGCAGTACTTC
>17|NA|TRBJ2-1|TRBV24-1|TRBD1
CATSDSLDRRSNNEQFF
TGTGCCACCAGTGATTCCTTGGACAGGAGGTCCAACAATGAGCAGTTCTTC
>16|NA|TRBJ2-5|TRBV6-5|TRBD2
CASSSHLLAAQETQYF
TGTGCCAGCAGTTCCCACCTTCTAGCGGCCCAAGAGACCCAGTACTTC
>15|NA|TRBJ2-5|TRBV9|TRBD1
CASSVTDRGKETQYF
TGTGCCAGCAGCGTGACTGACAGGGGGAAGGAGACCCAGTACTTC
>14|NA|TRBJ2-7|TRBV20-1|NA
CSARESRQPYEQYF
TGCAGTGCTAGAGAGTCGAGACAGCCCTACGAGCAGTACTTC
>15|NA|TRBJ1-2|TRBV25-1|NA
CASTPSMEGSGGYTF
TGTGCCAGCACCCCGAGTATGGAGGGGAGCGGCGGCTACACCTTC
>11|few|TRBJ1-1|TRBV29-1|NA
CGGLMNTEAFF
TGCGGGGGGCTTATGAACACTGAAGCTTTCTTT
>14|NA|TRBJ2-7|TRBV7-8|NA
CASSLAQQGFGQYF
TGTGCCAGCAGCTTAGCCCAACAGGGCTTCGGGCAGTACTTC
>17|few|TRBJ2-7|TRBV4-3|TRBD2
CASRYRKGLAGSYEQYF
TGCGCCAGCAGGTATAGAAAGGGACTAGCGGGCTCCTACGAGCAGTACTTC
>16|NA|TRBJ2-1|TRBV7-2|TRBD1
CASSPTGLNSYNEQFF
TGTGCCAGCAGCCCGACAGGGCTTAACTCCTACAATGAGCAGTTCTTC
>17|NA|TRBJ2-7|TRBV5-1|NA
CASSLDSGASQAYEQYF
TGCGCCAGCAGCTTGGATTCTGGGGCCAGCCAAGCCTACGAGCAGTACTTC
>13|NA|TRBJ2-1|TRBV13|NA
CASSLLTYNEQFF
TGTGCCAGCAGCTTACTCACTTACAATGAGCAGTTCTTC
>15|NA|TRBJ1-4|TRBV2|TRBD1
CASSVPGQLNEKLFF
TGTGCCAGCAGTGTGCCGGGACAGCTTAATGAAAAACTGTTTTTT
>15|NA|TRBJ2-1|TRBV4-1|NA
CASSQDRPPYNEQFF
TGCGCCAGCAGCCAAGATCGCCCCCCGTACAATGAGCAGTTCTTC
>15|NA|TRBJ2-3|TRBV20-1|NA
CSARLPGTPQNTQYF
TGCAGTGCTCGACTCCCCGGGACTCCCCAGAATACGCAGTATTTT
>13|few|TRBJ2-7|TRBV20-1|NA
CSARGPSSYEQYF
TGCAGTGCTCGAGGACCGAGCTCCTACGAGCAGTACTTC
>18|few|TRBJ2-4|TRBV29-1|TRBD2
CSVEDETGGGLAKNIQYF
TGCAGCGTTGAAGATGAAACGGGAGGGGGGCTAGCCAAAAACATTCAGTACTTC
>11|few|TRBJ2-4|TRBV5-1|NA
CASSLDSVQYF
TGCGCCAGCAGCTTGGATTCAGTTCAGTACTTC
>13|NA|TRBJ2-1|TRBV9|NA
CASSVGNGDEQFF
TGTGCCAGCAGCGTGGGCAACGGCGATGAGCAGTTCTTC
>17|few|TRBJ2-1|TRBV6-2/TRBV6-3|TRBD2
CASRGLAGLSSYNEQFF
TGTGCCAGCAGGGGACTAGCGGGCCTAAGCTCCTACAATGAGCAGTTCTTC
>11|NA|TRBJ2-1|TRBV20-1|NA
CSARSGNEQFF
TGCAGTGCCCGCAGCGGGAATGAGCAGTTCTTC
>17|NA|TRBJ2-1|TRBV7-2|TRBD2
CASSLGTGGGGYNEQFF
TGTGCCAGCAGCTTAGGAACCGGGGGGGGCGGTTACAATGAGCAGTTCTTC
>14|NA|TRBJ2-5|TRBV27|NA
CASSPLPSGETQYF
TGTGCCAGCAGTCCCTTACCGTCCGGGGAGACCCAGTACTTC
>15|NA|TRBJ1-1|TRBV13|NA
CASSQGRQGNTEAFF
TGTGCCAGCAGCCAGGGCCGGCAGGGGAACACTGAAGCTTTCTTT
>13|NA|TRBJ2-2|TRBV4-2|NA
CASSQTVAGELFF
TGTGCCAGCAGCCAGACAGTCGCCGGGGAGCTGTTTTTT
>13|NA|TRBJ2-3|TRBV12-5|NA
CASVRGASDTQYF
TGTGCTAGTGTTCGCGGAGCGTCAGATACGCAGTATTTT
>13|NA|TRBJ2-1|TRBV6-6|TRBD1
CASSNRGYNEQFF
TGTGCCAGCAGTAACAGGGGCTACAATGAGCAGTTCTTC
>16|many|TRBJ2-1|TRBV20-1|TRBD2
CSARATGTSGNFEQFF
TGCAGTGCCAGAGCAACGGGGACTAGCGGGAACTTTGAGCAGTTCTTC
>14|few|TRBJ1-1|TRBV18|NA
CASFSTGANTEAFF
TGTGCCAGCTTCTCAACAGGAGCTAACACTGAAGCTTTCTTT
>18|NA|TRBJ1-4|TRBV18|TRBD1
CASSPLPGQGPTNEKLFF
TGTGCCAGCTCACCCCTGCCCGGACAGGGGCCAACTAATGAAAAACTGTTTTTT
>14|NA|TRBJ1-1|TRBV7-9|TRBD1
CASSLEGGSAEAFF
TGTGCCAGCAGCTTAGAAGGGGGCAGCGCTGAAGCTTTCTTT
>15|many|TRBJ2-3|TRBV7-3|TRBD2
CASSWTSGGVDTQYF
TGTGCCAGCAGTTGGACTAGCGGGGGTGTGGATACGCAGTATTTT
>23|few|TRBJ1-1|TRBV28|NA
CASSPVRQRAISRRFRMNTEAFF
TGTGCCAGCAGTCCCGTACGACAGCGAGCCATATCCCGAAGATTCCGAATGAACACTGAAGCTTTCTTT
>15|NA|TRBJ2-1|TRBV6-5|NA
CASSYAGKLINEQFF
TGTGCCAGCAGTTACGCCGGGAAGCTCATCAATGAGCAGTTCTTC
>16|NA|TRBJ2-1|TRBV6-2/TRBV6-3|NA
CASSYRNKGGFNEQFF
TGTGCCAGCAGTTACAGGAACAAAGGGGGATTCAATGAGCAGTTCTTC
>12|NA|TRBJ1-2|TRBV24-1|NA
CATSDLTGDYTF
TGTGCCACCAGTGATTTAACGGGAGACTACACCTTC
>16|NA|TRBJ2-3|TRBV6-2/TRBV6-3|NA
CASSSFIGGRTDTLYF
TGTGCCAGCAGTTCCTTTATCGGGGGCCGCACAGATACGCTGTATTTT
>15|NA|TRBJ2-1|TRBV5-1|NA
CASSLNGDRYNERFF
TGCGCCAGCAGCTTGAATGGCGACCGATACAATGAGCGGTTCTTC
>13|few|TRBJ2-3|TRBV29-1|TRBD2
CSVRGLVADTQYF
TGCAGCGTTCGAGGACTAGTTGCAGATACGCAGTATTTT